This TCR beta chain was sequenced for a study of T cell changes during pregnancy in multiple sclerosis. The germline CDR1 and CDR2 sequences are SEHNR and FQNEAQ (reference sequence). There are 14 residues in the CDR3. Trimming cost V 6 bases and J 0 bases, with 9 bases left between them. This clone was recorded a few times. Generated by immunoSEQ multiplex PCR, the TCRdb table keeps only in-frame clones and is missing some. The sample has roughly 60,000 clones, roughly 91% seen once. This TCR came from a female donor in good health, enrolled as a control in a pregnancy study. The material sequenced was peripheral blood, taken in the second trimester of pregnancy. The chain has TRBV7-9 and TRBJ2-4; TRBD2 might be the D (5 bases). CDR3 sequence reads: CASSPDLAKNIQYF. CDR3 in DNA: TGTGCCAGCAGTCCGGACTTAGCCAAAAACATTCAGTACTTC.